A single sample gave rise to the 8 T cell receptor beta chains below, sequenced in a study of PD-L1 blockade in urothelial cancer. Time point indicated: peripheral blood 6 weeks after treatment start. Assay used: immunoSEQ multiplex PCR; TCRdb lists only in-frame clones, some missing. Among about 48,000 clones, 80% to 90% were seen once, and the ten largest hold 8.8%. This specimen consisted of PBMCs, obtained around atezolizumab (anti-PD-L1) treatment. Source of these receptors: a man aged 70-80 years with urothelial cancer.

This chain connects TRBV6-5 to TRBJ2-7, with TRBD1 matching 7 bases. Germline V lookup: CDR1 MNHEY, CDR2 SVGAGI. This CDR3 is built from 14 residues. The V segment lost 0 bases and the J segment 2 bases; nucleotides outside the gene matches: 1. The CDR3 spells CASSYSGQTYEQYF. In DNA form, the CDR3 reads TGTGCCAGCAGTTACTCGGGACAGACCTACGAGCAGTACTTC.

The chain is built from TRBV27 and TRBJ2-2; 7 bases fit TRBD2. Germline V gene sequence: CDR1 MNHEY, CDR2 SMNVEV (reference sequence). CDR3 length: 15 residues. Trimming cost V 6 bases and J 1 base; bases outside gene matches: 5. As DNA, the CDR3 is TGTGCCAGCAGAACCGGGACTATGAACACCGGGGAGCTGTTTTTT. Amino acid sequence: CASRTGTMNTGELFF.

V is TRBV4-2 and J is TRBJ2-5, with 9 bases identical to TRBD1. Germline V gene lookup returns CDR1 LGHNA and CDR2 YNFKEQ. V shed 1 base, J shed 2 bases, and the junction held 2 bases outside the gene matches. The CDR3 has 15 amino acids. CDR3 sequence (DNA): TGTGCCAGCAGCCAAGCTGGACAGGGGCAAGAGACCCAGTACTTC. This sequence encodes CASSQAGQGQETQYF.

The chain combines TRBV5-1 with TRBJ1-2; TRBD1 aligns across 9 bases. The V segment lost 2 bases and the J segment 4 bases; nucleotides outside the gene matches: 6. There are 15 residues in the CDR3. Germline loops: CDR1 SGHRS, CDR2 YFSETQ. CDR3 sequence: CASSLGQGSGYGYTF. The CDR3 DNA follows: TGCGCCAGCAGCTTAGGACAGGGGTCAGGCTATGGCTACACCTTC.

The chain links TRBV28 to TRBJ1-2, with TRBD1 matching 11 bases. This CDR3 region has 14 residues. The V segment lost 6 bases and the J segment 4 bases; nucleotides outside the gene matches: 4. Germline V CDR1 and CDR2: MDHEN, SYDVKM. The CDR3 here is CASRGQGASYGYTF. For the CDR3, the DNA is TGTGCCAGCAGAGGACAGGGGGCGAGCTATGGCTACACCTTC.

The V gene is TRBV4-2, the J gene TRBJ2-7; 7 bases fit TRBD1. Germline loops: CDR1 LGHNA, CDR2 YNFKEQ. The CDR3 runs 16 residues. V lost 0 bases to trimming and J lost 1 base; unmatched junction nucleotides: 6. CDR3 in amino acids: CASSQDWWDSSYEQYF. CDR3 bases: TGTGCCAGCAGCCAAGATTGGTGGGACAGTTCCTACGAGCAGTACTTC.

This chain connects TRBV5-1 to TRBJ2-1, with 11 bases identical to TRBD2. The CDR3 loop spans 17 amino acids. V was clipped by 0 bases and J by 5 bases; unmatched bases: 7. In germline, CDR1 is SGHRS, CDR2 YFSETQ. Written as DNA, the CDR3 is TGCGCCAGCAGCTTGGCAGGGACTAGCGGCAACGACAATGAGCAGTTCTTC. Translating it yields CASSLAGTSGNDNEQFF.

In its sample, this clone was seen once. DNA of the CDR3: TGTGCCAGCAGCCAGGACAGGGCCGCTAACTATGGCTACACCTTC. Translating gives CASSQDRAANYGYTF. The genes are TRBV5-4 and TRBJ1-2; TRBD1 agrees at 8 bases. Per germline, CDR1 SGHNT and CDR2 YYREEE (reference sequence). With 4 bases clipped from V and 0 bases from J, the junction kept 5 bases outside the gene matches. The length of the CDR3 is 15 residues.